One sample yielded the 8 T cell receptor beta chains listed below, sequenced in a study of OX40 agonist ivuxolimab in advanced cancers. Clones were read by immunoSEQ multiplex PCR, and TCRdb kept only the in-frame ones, dropping some. This table holds 60,000 to 85,000 clones, roughly four fifths found once. The source material was CD4+ or CD8+ T cells sorted from blood, sampled in a trial of the OX40 agonist ivuxolimab. These receptors came from an adult with an advanced solid tumor such as melanoma, head and neck, liver or kidney cancer.

The chain has TRBV6-5 and TRBJ1-4; D is uncertain. The germline gives CDR1 MNHEY, CDR2 SVGAGI. Trimming cost V 6 bases and J 3 bases, with 5 bases left between them. The CDR3 spans 12 residues. CDR3 sequence: CASRPPNEKLFF. The CDR3 coding sequence is TGTGCCAGCAGACCCCCTAATGAAAAACTGTTTTTT.

CDR3 sequence (DNA): TGTGCCAGCAGTTACTCAGTGGGTAACTCTGGAAACACCATATATTTT. Protein product: CASSYSVGNSGNTIYF. V usage is TRBV6-5 and J usage is TRBJ1-3; no firm D call. The V end was cut by 0 bases, the J end by 0 bases, with 9 bases between. Germline lookup yields CDR1 MNHEY and CDR2 SVGAGI. The CDR3 has 16 amino acids.

The J gene is TRBJ1-6, the V gene TRBV5-4, with 9 bases aligning to TRBD1. After removal of 2 bases from V and 10 bases from J, the junction contained 4 bases not matched to a gene. The CDR3 covers 14 residues. Germline V gives CDR1 SGHNT, CDR2 YYREEE (reference sequence). The CDR3 loop reads CASSFDRGESPLHF. The CDR3 region has the DNA TGTGCCAGCAGCTTTGACAGGGGGGAGTCACCCCTCCACTTT.

The V call is TRBV7-8, the J call TRBJ2-2; 7 bases are a match to TRBD1. Germline CDR1 SGHVS, CDR2 FQNEAQ. This CDR3 is 15 amino acids long. V was clipped by 5 bases and J by 1 base; unmatched bases: 4. In DNA form, the CDR3 reads TGTGCCAGCAGCCCCAGGACAGGGAACACCGGGGAGCTGTTTTTT. This encodes CASSPRTGNTGELFF.

The V gene is TRBV6-4, the J gene TRBJ2-7, with 8 bases aligning to TRBD2. This CDR3 comprises 15 residues. Germline-derived CDR1 and CDR2 are MRHNA and SNTAGT. Germline trimming cut 0 bases from V and 7 bases from J; bases unmatched to any gene: 8. The CDR3 sequence is CASSDSSNERGEQYF. Written as DNA, the CDR3 is TGTGCCAGCAGTGACTCGAGTAACGAGCGGGGGGAGCAGTACTTC.

The chain has TRBV6-5 and TRBJ1-1; TRBD1 is a possible D gene (5 bases). The germline V gene encodes CDR1 MNHEY and CDR2 SVGAGI. The CDR3 has 15 amino acids. The ends were cut back, 0 bases at V and 7 bases at J, with 15 bases in the middle. The CDR3 sequence is CASSYSWGSDNEAFF. The DNA of the CDR3 is TGTGCCAGCAGTTACTCGTGGGGGAGTGATAATGAAGCTTTCTTT.

V and J are TRBV5-1 and TRBJ1-4; D is undetermined. Germline CDR1 and CDR2: SGHRS and YFSETQ. CDR3 size: 12 residues. V was pared by 5 bases and J by 8 bases, with 10 bases between. The CDR3 loop reads CASSSGREKLFF. CDR3 nucleotide sequence: TGCGCCAGCAGTTCCGGTCGGGAAAAACTGTTTTTT.

The V call is TRBV5-4, the J call TRBJ2-3, with a weak D call TRBD1 (5 bases). CDR1 is SGHNT, CDR2 YYREEE, per germline (reference sequence). Trimming pared 4 bases from V and 6 bases from J, leaving 12 bases between. The CDR3 has 13 residues. CDR3 in amino acids: CASSDPRADTQYF. The CDR3 DNA is TGTGCCAGCAGCGACCCCAGGGCGGATACGCAGTATTTT.